The present TCR beta chain was sequenced within a study of post-analysis software for immune sequencing data. Points from the study as a whole: People with multiple sclerosis had a significantly lower normalized Chao1 diversity than controls did. Five or six TRBV segments, TRBV5-6, TRBV5-1 and TRBV20-1 among them, were found more frequent in patients than controls.

A note on this clonotype: Antigen: not known.

Between the trimmed V and J ends, which lost 1 base and 0 bases, there was a span of 10 bases. Germline V gene lookup returns CDR1 SGHTA and CDR2 FQGNSA. This CDR3 has 16 amino acids. The library was made from cDNA and included unique molecular identifiers. When roughly 1 to 10 million T cells were used, they gave around 500,000 cDNA molecules. TCRdb reanalysed the PCR reads using MiXCR and keeps one entry per CDR3 protein. The sample shows 170,000 or so distinct CDR3 sequences, roughly 31% of them seen only once. The sequenced sample was blood. The rearrangement joins TRBV7-2 to TRBJ1-5; tentative D call: TRBD1 (6 bases). The source of this sequence is a girl aged 5 to 17 with multiple sclerosis. DNA of the CDR3: TGTGCCAGCAGCTTAGACTGGGGGCCTAGCAATCAGCCCCAGCATTTT. This encodes CASSLDWGPSNQPQHF. Filled out from reference TRBV7-2 and TRBJ1-5, the complete variable domain reads GAGVSQSPSNKVTEKGKDVELRCDPISGHTALYWYRQSLGQGLEFLIYFQGNSAPDKSGLPSDRFSAERTGGSVSTLTIQRTQQEDSAVYLCASSLDWGPSNQPQHFGDGTRLSIL.